Listed here is a single T cell receptor (beta chain). Its matching antigen is unknown. The sample belongs to a study of cytomegalovirus exposure and HLA in healthy donors. Trimming shortened V by 0 bases and J by 1 base, and 8 bases separated the two germline ends. The CDR3 has 14 amino acids. Germline-derived CDR1 and CDR2 are SGDLS and YYNGEE. Study conclusions and caveats: A cluster of highly shared sequence variants was likely a sequencing artifact. Later analysis showed most CMV-associated TCR beta chains appearing HLA-restricted.

Use of 60 Vbeta and 13 Jbeta primers characterized the PCR. Produced via immunoSEQ multiplex PCR; TCRdb's table is partial and in-frame only. The sample holds 200,000 to 250,000 clones, around three quarters seen once. The chain joins TRBV9 to TRBJ2-7; the D gene is possibly TRBD1 (5 bases). Source material: PBMCs. This receptor was identified in a man aged 35 to 55 in good health and CMV-seronegative. Written as DNA, the CDR3 is TGTGCCAGCAGCGTAGCTGGGGCTTCCTACGAGCAGTACTTC. This sequence encodes CASSVAGASYEQYF.